In its sample, the clone carrying this T cell receptor beta chain was seen many times. Its antigen is undetermined. CDR1 and CDR2 from the germline V gene are DFQATT and SNEGSKA (reference sequence). The J segment lost 4 bases and the V segment lost 5 bases, leaving 6 bases of the junction unmatched. The length of the CDR3 is 14 residues. The TCRbeta library incorporated unique molecular identifiers. TCRdb analysed the PCR reads with MiXCR anew, one entry per CDR3 protein. The table records roughly 5,900 distinct CDR3 sequences, roughly a sixth of them present only once. This sample is part of a study of T-cell reconstitution after alpha-beta-depleted transplantation in children. Study outcomes and limitations: Among T cells one year after transplant, newly produced cells accounted for most counts and diversity. Expanded graft clones numbering several hundred reportedly gave rise to alpha-beta T cells about two months after transplant. From surviving recipient T cells and thymic progenitors came the high day-60 TCRbeta diversity observed in some patients.

The rearrangement joins TRBV20-1 to TRBJ1-3; 9 bases are a match to TRBD1. The clonotype was recovered from a patient aged 2 to 9 who had a stem cell transplant for inherited bone marrow failure, so the T cells may come from the graft donor. Specimen: PBMCs, mostly from graft donor cells, collected 180 days after TCRalphabeta/CD19-depleted stem cell transplant. As DNA, the CDR3 is TGCAGTGCTCCGGACAGGGGAAGAGGAAACACCATATATTTT. It encodes CSAPDRGRGNTIYF.